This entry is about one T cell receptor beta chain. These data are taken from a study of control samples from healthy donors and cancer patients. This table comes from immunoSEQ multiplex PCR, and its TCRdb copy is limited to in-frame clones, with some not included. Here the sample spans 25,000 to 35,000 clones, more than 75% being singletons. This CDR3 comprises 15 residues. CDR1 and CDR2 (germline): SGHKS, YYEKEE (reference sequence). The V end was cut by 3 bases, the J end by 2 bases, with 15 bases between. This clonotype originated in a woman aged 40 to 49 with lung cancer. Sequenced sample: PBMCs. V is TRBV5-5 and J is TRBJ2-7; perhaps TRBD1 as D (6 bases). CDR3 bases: TGTGCCAGCAGCTGGCAGGGGTCAATGGCCTACGAGCAGTACTTC. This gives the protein CASSWQGSMAYEQYF.